Following are 23 T cell receptor beta chains from one sample sequenced in a study of blood T cell repertoires in COVID-19. This table comes from immunoSEQ multiplex PCR, and its TCRdb copy is limited to in-frame clones, with some not included. The data show 130,000 or so clones, 75% to 85% seen once. The sample comprised peripheral blood. Receptor source: a human donor in a cohort sampled during active COVID-19.

The J gene is TRBJ2-4, the V gene TRBV19, with D perhaps TRBD2 (7 bases). V dropped 3 bases and J dropped 2 bases, with 14 bases sitting between them. Germline CDR1 reads LNHDA; CDR2 reads SQIVND (reference sequence). This CDR3 spans 16 amino acids. The CDR3 here is CASSMGGRVTKNIQYF. The CDR3 region has the DNA TGTGCCAGTAGTATGGGGGGGCGCGTGACCAAAAACATTCAGTACTTC.

This clone was detected only once. The genes are TRBV7-2 and TRBJ2-5, with D perhaps matching TRBD2 (7 bases). Germline V CDR1 and CDR2: SGHTA, FQGNSA. The CDR3 totals 17 residues. V lost 4 bases, J lost 5 bases, and 23 bases lay in between. CDR3 protein: CASSSRSLGGGRETQYF. The DNA of the CDR3 is TGTGCCAGCAGCTCCAGGTCCCTGGGGGGGGGCAGGGAGACCCAGTACTTC.

The table lists this clone with a count of one. V usage is TRBV3-1 (or the pseudogene TRBV3-2) and J usage is TRBJ1-1; D may be TRBD1 (6 bases). V was clipped by 2 bases and J by 5 bases, with 9 bases between them. Germline V gene data show CDR1 as LGHDT and CDR2 as YNNKEL (reference sequence). The CDR3 spans 13 residues. As DNA, the CDR3 is TGTGCCAGCAGCCAACTAAGGGGGACTGAAGCTTTCTTT. Translation: CASSQLRGTEAFF.

The chain has TRBV7-9 and TRBJ2-2; TRBD1 aligns across 7 bases. The germline CDR1 and CDR2 sequences are SEHNR and FQNEAQ (reference sequence). J lost 5 bases, V lost 6 bases, and 9 bases had no gene match. The CDR3 has 15 amino acids. CDR3 nucleotide sequence: TGTGCCAGCAGTTCACAGGGGATAGAAACCGGGGAGCTGTTTTTT. Translation gives CASSSQGIETGELFF.

DNA of the CDR3: TGTGCCAGCAGCCCTCGGACCGGGATGTCCTACGAGCAGTACTTC. Residues: CASSPRTGMSYEQYF. This chain connects TRBV7-2 to TRBJ2-7, with D possibly TRBD2 on 5 matching bases. Germline CDR1 reads SGHTA; CDR2 reads FQGNSA. Trimming left V 5 bases short and J 1 base short, with 15 bases between. The CDR3 spans 15 residues. Complete variable domain (other parts from reference TRBV7-2 and TRBJ2-7): GAGVSQSPSNKVTEKGKDVELRCDPISGHTALYWYRQSLGQGLEFLIYFQGNSAPDKSGLPSDRFSAERTGGSVSTLTIQRTQQEDSAVYLCASSPRTGMSYEQYFGPGTRLTVT.

V and J are TRBV5-4 and TRBJ2-2; 8 bases agree with TRBD1. The germline V gene has CDR1 SGHNT and CDR2 YYREEE (reference sequence). The CDR3 contains 13 residues. J lost 1 base, V lost 10 bases, and 3 bases had no gene match. The CDR3 reads CAVQGVNTGELFF. For the CDR3, the DNA is TGTGCCGTACAGGGGGTGAACACCGGGGAGCTGTTTTTT.

The V call is TRBV25-1, the J call TRBJ2-3, with 8 nucleotides matching TRBD2. Germline V gene data show CDR1 as MGHDK and CDR2 as SYGVNS. V lost 4 bases, J lost 5 bases, and 5 bases stayed unmatched. The CDR3 loop spans 14 amino acids. CDR3 sequence: CASSAGGGIDTQYF. CDR3 nucleotide sequence: TGTGCCAGCAGTGCCGGGGGGGGCATAGATACGCAGTATTTT. Together with reference TRBV25-1 and TRBJ2-3, the CDR3 gives the full variable domain: EADIYQTPRYLVIGTGKKITLECSQTMGHDKMYWYQQDPGMELHLIHYSYGVNSTEKGDLSSESTVSRIRTEHFPLTLESARPSHTSQYLCASSAGGGIDTQYFGPGTRLTVL.

The chain carries TRBV5-1 and TRBJ2-3; the match to TRBD2 covers 7 bases. This CDR3 comprises 16 residues. V lost 3 bases and J lost 2; bases outside the gene matches: 9. The germline gives CDR1 SGHRS, CDR2 YFSETQ. The CDR3 protein is CASSSQAGETTDTQYF. DNA of the CDR3: TGCGCCAGCAGCTCGCAGGCGGGGGAGACCACAGATACGCAGTATTTT.

The chain links TRBV9 to TRBJ1-1; tentative D call: TRBD1 (6 bases). CDR3 length: 16 amino acids. Germline V lookup: CDR1 SGDLS, CDR2 YYNGEE. Trimming left V 4 bases short and J 6 bases short, with 22 bases between. The CDR3 DNA sequence: TGTGCCAGCAGCCACAGCACCGGCACAGAGGGGGCTGAAGCTTTCTTT. Protein product: CASSHSTGTEGAEAFF.

This chain uses TRBV11-3 with TRBJ2-1, with a weak D call TRBD1 (6 bases). With 5 bases removed from V and 9 bases from J, the gap between germline ends came to 11 bases. This CDR3 is 12 amino acids long. Germline V CDR1 and CDR2: SGHNT, YENEEA. The CDR3 reads CASSTQGSEQFF. CDR3 coding DNA: TGTGCCAGCAGCACTCAGGGGTCTGAGCAGTTCTTC.

The table lists this clone with a count of one. The chain employs TRBV5-6 and TRBJ1-2; 7 nucleotides match TRBD1. There are 13 residues in the CDR3. Germline CDR1 SGHDT, CDR2 YYEEEE. V was pared by 2 bases and J by 6 bases, with 4 bases of the junction left unmatched. This chain's CDR3 is CASSFGRGDGYTF. In DNA form, the CDR3 reads TGTGCCAGCAGCTTCGGCAGGGGGGATGGCTACACCTTC.

The V gene is TRBV6-2 or TRBV6-3, the J gene TRBJ2-4, with D possibly matching TRBD2 (6 bases). Trimming cost V 0 bases and J 8 bases, with 17 bases left between them. CDR3 size: 16 residues. Germline lookup yields CDR1 MNHEY and CDR2 SVGEGT. CDR3 in DNA: TGTGCCAGCAGTTACTCAGGGTCTAGCGATTGGGACATTCAGTACTTC. It is translated as CASSYSGSSDWDIQYF.

The chain uses TRBV18 and TRBJ2-5; a weak D match, TRBD1 (6 bases). Germline values: CDR1 KGHSH, CDR2 LQKENI. There are 17 residues in the CDR3. The V and J ends lost 2 bases and 2 bases respectively, with 18 bases between them. CDR3 coding DNA: TGTGCCAGCTCACCAAGGGCAGGGGCTACTAATCAAGAGACCCAGTACTTC. Encoded protein: CASSPRAGATNQETQYF. Full variable domain (rest looked up from reference TRBV18 and TRBJ2-5): NAGVMQNPRHLVRRRGQEARLRCSPMKGHSHVYWYRQLPEEGLKFMVYLQKENIIDESGMPKERFSAEFPKEGPSILRIQQVVRGDSAAYFCASSPRAGATNQETQYFGPGTRLLVL.

This chain uses TRBV6-2 or TRBV6-3 with TRBJ1-1, with unresolved D. The germline V and J ends were trimmed by 0 bases and 0 bases, with 14 bases remaining between them. Germline CDR1 MNHEY, CDR2 SVGEGT. The length of the CDR3 is 17 residues. The CDR3 spells CASSYSGGRLMNTEAFF. CDR3 nucleotide sequence: TGTGCCAGCAGTTACTCAGGTGGCAGGCTAATGAACACTGAAGCTTTCTTT.

The chain employs TRBV6-5 and TRBJ1-1, with 10 bases identical to TRBD1. Trimming at V came to 5 bases and at J to 5 bases, leaving 5 bases not matched to a gene. The CDR3 has 14 residues. The V gene's germline CDR1 is MNHEY and CDR2 SVGAGI. CDR3 in DNA: TGTGCCAGCAGTCAGAAGGGACAGGGGACTGAAGCTTTCTTT. It yields the protein CASSQKGQGTEAFF.

In DNA, the CDR3 is TGTGCCAGCAGCACCTATAGCGGGGGGAAGAGCTACGAGCAGTACTTC. This translates into CASSTYSGGKSYEQYF. The V and J genes are TRBV7-2 and TRBJ2-7; 10 bases fit TRBD2. The CDR3 contains 16 residues. The J segment lost 3 bases and the V segment lost 5 bases, leaving 10 bases of the junction unmatched. In germline, CDR1 is SGHTA, CDR2 FQGNSA.

DNA of the CDR3: TGTGCCAGCAGCTTAGTCACGGGGTCGTGGAATTCACCCCTCCACTTT. Translating it yields CASSLVTGSWNSPLHF. The V call is TRBV11-2, the J call TRBJ1-6; D gene uncertain. This CDR3 comprises 16 residues. With 1 base removed from V and 7 bases from J, the gap between germline ends came to 14 bases. Germline lookup yields CDR1 SGHAT and CDR2 FQNNGV.

The V call is TRBV6-5, the J call TRBJ1-2; D unresolved. Deletions cut 5 bases from V and 8 bases from J, with 18 bases between. CDR1 is MNHEY, CDR2 SVGAGI, per germline. The CDR3 consists of 14 residues. DNA for the CDR3: TGTGCCAGCAGTACCTCGACCCAGGCTGGGGGCTACACCTTC. Translation gives CASSTSTQAGGYTF.

The chain recombines TRBV7-9 with TRBJ2-2; 8 positions match TRBD1. CDR1 is SEHNR, CDR2 FQNEAQ, per germline (reference sequence). V lost 6 bases, J lost 1 base, and 4 bases stayed unmatched. The CDR3 loop spans 15 amino acids. CDR3 loop: CASSMGTGNTGELFF. The CDR3 region has the DNA TGTGCCAGCAGTATGGGGACAGGGAACACCGGGGAGCTGTTTTTT. The complete variable domain, with remaining parts taken from reference TRBV7-9 and TRBJ2-2, reads DTGVSQNPRHKITKRGQNVTFRCDPISEHNRLYWYRQTLGQGPEFLTYFQNEAQLEKSRLLSDRFSAERPKGSFSTLEIQRTEQGDSAMYLCASSMGTGNTGELFFGEGSRLTVL.

A single count supports this clone. The V call is TRBV6-5, the J call TRBJ1-2; 9 bases are shared with TRBD1. V shed 7 bases and J 2 bases; nucleotides not matched to a gene: 8. CDR1 and CDR2 from the germline V gene are MNHEY and SVGAGI. The CDR3 extends over 15 amino acids. For the CDR3, the DNA is TGTGCCAGCACTATTACGGGACAGGGAAACTATGGCTACACCTTC. This encodes CASTITGQGNYGYTF.

J is TRBJ1-6 and V is TRBV6-6; D gene uncertain. V was shortened by 5 bases and J by 7 bases, with 9 bases between the two germline ends. CDR1 is MNHNY and CDR2 is SVGAGI in the germline V gene (reference sequence). The CDR3 contains 13 residues. CDR3 DNA: TGTGCCAGCAGTACTGAGAGGAATTCACCCCTCCACTTT. Residues: CASSTERNSPLHF.

This chain uses TRBV6-1 with TRBJ2-4; 9 bases agree with TRBD1. V gave up 1 base and J gave up 7 bases; unmatched junction bases: 2. The CDR3 contains 14 residues. The germline V gene has CDR1 MNHNS and CDR2 SASEGT. CDR3 region: CASSEVGTGNIQYF. In DNA, the CDR3 is TGTGCCAGCAGTGAAGTTGGGACAGGGAACATTCAGTACTTC.

The J gene is TRBJ1-3, the V gene TRBV27; D might be TRBD1 (6 bases). This CDR3 region has 15 residues. The ends were cut back, 2 bases at V and 0 bases at J, with 8 bases in the middle. Germline lookup yields CDR1 MNHEY and CDR2 SMNVEV (reference sequence). DNA of the CDR3: TGTGCCAGCAGTTTAGACAGGCGCTCTGGAAACACCATATATTTT. It translates to CASSLDRRSGNTIYF.